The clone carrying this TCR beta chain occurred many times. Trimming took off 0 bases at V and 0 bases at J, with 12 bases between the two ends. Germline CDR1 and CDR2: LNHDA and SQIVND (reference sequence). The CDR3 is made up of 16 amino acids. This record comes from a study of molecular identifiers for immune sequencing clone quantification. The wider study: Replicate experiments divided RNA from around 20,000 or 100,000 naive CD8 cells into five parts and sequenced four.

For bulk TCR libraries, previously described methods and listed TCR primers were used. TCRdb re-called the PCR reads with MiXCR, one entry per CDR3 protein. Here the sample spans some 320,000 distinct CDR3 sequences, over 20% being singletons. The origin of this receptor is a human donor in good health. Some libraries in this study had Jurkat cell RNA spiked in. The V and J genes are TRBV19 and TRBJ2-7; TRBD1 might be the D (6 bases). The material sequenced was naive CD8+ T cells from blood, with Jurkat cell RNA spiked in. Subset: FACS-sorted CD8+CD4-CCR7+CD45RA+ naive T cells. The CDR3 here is CASSIEDSLNSYEQYF. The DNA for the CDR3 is TGTGCCAGTAGTATAGAGGACAGCCTAAACTCCTACGAGCAGTACTTC.